This T cell receptor beta chain was recorded in a study of shared T cell receptors in the human thymus. Sequencing used immunoSEQ multiplex PCR; TCRdb keeps in-frame clones, though not all of them. This table holds 500,000 to 550,000 clones, about four fifths found once. The CDR3 spans 14 residues. The germline gives CDR1 MNHEY, CDR2 SMNVEV (reference sequence). Trimming pared 6 bases from V and 2 bases from J, leaving 13 bases between. This sample also belongs to another study, concerning human thymus T cells.

The sequence came from a boy in the first two years of life with a congenital heart defect. Sequencing input: thymocytes. The chain carries TRBV27 and TRBJ2-5, with D possibly being TRBD1 (5 bases). The DNA for the CDR3 is TGTGCCAGCAGCCTCGACAGAAATCAAGAGACCCAGTACTTC. This gives the protein CASSLDRNQETQYF.